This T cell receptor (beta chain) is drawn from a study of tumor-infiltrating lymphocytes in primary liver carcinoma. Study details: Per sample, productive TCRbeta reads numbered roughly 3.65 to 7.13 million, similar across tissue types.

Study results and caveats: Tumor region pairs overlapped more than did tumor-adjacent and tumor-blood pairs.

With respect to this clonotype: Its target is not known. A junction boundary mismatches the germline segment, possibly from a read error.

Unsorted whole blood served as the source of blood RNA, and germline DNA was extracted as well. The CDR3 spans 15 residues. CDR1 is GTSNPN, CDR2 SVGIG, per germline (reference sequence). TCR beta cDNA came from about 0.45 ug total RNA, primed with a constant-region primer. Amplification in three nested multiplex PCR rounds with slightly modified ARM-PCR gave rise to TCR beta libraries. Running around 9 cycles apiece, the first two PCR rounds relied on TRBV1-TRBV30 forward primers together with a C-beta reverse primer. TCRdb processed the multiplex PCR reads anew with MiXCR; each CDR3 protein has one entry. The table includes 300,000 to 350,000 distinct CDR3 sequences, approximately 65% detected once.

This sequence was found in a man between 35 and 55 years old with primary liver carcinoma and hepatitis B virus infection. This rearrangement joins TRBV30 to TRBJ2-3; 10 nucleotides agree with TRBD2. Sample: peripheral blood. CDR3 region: CVWRGGAGGPYTQYF. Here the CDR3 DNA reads TGTGTCTGGAGGGGGGGAGCGGGAGGGCCCTATACGCAGTATTTT.